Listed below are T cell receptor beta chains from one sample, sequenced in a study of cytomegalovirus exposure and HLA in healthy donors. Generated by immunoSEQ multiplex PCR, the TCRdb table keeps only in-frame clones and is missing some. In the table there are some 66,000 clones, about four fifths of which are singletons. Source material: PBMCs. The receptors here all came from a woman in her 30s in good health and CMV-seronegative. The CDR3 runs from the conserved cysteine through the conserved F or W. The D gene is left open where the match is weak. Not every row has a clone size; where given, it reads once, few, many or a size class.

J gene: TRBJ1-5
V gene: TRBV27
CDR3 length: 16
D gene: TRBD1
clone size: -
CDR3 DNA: TGTGCCAGTATGGATGTGGGACAGGGAGCTAATCAGCCCCAGCATTTT
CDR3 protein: CASMDVGQGANQPQHF

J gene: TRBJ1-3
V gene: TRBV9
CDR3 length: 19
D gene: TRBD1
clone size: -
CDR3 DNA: TGTGCCAGCAGCGTAGGTTCGAGACAGGGTGTTTTGACTGGAAACACCATATATTTT
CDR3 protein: CASSVGSRQGVLTGNTIYF

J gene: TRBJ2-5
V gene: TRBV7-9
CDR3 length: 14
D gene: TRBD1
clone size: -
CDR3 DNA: TGTGCCAGCAGCTTGACAGGGCAGGCCGAGACCCAGTACTTC
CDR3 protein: CASSLTGQAETQYF

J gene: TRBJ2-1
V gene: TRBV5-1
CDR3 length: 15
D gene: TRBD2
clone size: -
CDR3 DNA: TGCGCCAGCAGTTTAGCGGGGGCCGCCTACAATGAGCAGTTCTTC
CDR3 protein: CASSLAGAAYNEQFF

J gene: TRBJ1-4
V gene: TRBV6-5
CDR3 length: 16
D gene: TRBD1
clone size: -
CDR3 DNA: TGTGCCAGCAGTTACTCGACGGACAGGGCAAGGGAAAAACTGTTTTTT
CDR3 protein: CASSYSTDRAREKLFF

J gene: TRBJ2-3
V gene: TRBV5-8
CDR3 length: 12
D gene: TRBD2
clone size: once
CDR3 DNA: TGTGCCAGCATACCGGGACTACGTACGCAGTATTTT
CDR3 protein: CASIPGLRTQYF

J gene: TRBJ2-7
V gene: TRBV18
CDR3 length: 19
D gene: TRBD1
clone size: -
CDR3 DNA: TGTGCCAGCTCACCTCAACCGGGGACAGGGGGCCGCAGCTCCTACGAGCAGTACTTC
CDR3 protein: CASSPQPGTGGRSSYEQYF

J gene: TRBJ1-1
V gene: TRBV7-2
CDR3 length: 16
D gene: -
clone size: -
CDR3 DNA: TGTGCCAGCAGCTTGGGTTTAGGGGTTGGGAACACTGAAGCTTTCTTT
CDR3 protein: CASSLGLGVGNTEAFF

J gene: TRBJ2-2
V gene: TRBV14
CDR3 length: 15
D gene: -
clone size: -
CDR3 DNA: TGTGCCAGCAGCCGGGGCAGGGCGAACACCGGGGAGCTGTTTTTT
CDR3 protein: CASSRGRANTGELFF

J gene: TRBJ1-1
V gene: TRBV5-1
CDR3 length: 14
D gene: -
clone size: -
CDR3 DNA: TGCGCCAGCAGCCCAGGGGATTTAGGCACTGAAGCTTTCTTT
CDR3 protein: CASSPGDLGTEAFF

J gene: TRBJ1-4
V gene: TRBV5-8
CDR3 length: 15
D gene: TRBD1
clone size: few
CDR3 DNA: TGTGCCAGCAGCCCGACGGACAGGGCTAATGAAAAACTGTTTTTT
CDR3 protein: CASSPTDRANEKLFF

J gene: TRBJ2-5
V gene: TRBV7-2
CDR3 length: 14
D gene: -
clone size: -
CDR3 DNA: TGTGCCAGCAGCCAAGGGACTCCTCAAGAGACCCAGTACTTC
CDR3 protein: CASSQGTPQETQYF

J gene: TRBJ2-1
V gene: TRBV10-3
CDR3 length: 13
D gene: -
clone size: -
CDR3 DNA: TGTGCCATCAAAGGCGGCTCCTACAATGAGCAGTTCTTC
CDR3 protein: CAIKGGSYNEQFF

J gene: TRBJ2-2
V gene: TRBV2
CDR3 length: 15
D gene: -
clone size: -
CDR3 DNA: TGTGCCAGCAGTGAAGGTTCCGGGGTAACCGGGGAGCTGTTTTTT
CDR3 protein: CASSEGSGVTGELFF

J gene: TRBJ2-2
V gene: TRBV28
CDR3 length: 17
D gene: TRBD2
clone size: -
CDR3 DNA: TGTGCCAGCAGCAAACTCCGACTAGCGGGGGACACCGGGGAGCTGTTTTTT
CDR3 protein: CASSKLRLAGDTGELFF

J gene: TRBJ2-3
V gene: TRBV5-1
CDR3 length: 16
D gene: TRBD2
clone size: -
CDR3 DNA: TGCGCCAGCAGCCTCGGACTAGCGGGGGGCACAGATACGCAGTATTTT
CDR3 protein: CASSLGLAGGTDTQYF

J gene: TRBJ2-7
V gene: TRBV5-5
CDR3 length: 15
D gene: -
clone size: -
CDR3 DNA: TGTGCCAGCAGCCTTAGTCTTCAGGGTTCGTACGAGCAGTACTTC
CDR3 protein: CASSLSLQGSYEQYF

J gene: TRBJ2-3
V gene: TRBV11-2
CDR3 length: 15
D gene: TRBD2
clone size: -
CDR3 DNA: TGTGCCAGCAACTCTAGCGGGATTCACACAGATACGCAGTATTTT
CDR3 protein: CASNSSGIHTDTQYF

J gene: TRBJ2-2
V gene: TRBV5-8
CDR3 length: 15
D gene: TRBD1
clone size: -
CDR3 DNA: TGTGCCAGCAGCTTTATGACAGGGTTCACCGGGGAGCTGTTTTTT
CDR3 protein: CASSFMTGFTGELFF

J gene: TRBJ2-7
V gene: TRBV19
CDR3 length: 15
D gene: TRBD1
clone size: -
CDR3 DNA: TGTGCCAGTAGTTCTTTGGGGACAGGGTTGTACGAGCAGTACTTC
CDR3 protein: CASSSLGTGLYEQYF

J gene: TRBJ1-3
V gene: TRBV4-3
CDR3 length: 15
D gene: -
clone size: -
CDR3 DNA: TGCGCCAGCAGCCGACCGGACAGAGCCGGAAACACCATATATTTT
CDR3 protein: CASSRPDRAGNTIYF

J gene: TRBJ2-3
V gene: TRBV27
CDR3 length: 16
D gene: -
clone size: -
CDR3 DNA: TGTGCCAGCAGTTCCCTTAGGACAGTCCTCACAGATACGCAGTATTTT
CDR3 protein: CASSSLRTVLTDTQYF

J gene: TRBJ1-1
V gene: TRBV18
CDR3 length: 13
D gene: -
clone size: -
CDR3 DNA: TGTGCCAGCTCACCAAATAGGGACATTGAAGCTTTCTTT
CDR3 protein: CASSPNRDIEAFF

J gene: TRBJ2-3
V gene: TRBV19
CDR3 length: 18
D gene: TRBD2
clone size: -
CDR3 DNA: TGTGCCAGTAGTGCCATGGGACTAGCGGGGGGGCTTTGGGATACGCAGTATTTT
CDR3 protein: CASSAMGLAGGLWDTQYF

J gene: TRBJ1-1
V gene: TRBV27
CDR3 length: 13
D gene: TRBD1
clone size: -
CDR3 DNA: TGTGCCAGCAGTTGGACAGGGGACACTGAAGCTTTCTTT
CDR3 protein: CASSWTGDTEAFF

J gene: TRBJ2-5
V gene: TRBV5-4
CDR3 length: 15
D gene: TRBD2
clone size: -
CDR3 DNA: TGTGCCAGCAGTTTTGCGGGGGAGTCCCAAGAGACCCAGTACTTC
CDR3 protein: CASSFAGESQETQYF

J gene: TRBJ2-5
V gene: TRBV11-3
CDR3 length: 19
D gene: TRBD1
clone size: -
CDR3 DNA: TGTGCCAGCAGCTCCTACAGGGGCCGAGGGACAGGGGAGACGGAGACCCAGTACTTC
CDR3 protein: CASSSYRGRGTGETETQYF

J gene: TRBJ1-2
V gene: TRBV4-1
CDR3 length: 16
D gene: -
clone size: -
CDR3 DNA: TGCGCCAGCAGCCAAGTGCCCGGGACACCTAGGGATGGCTACACCTTC
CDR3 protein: CASSQVPGTPRDGYTF

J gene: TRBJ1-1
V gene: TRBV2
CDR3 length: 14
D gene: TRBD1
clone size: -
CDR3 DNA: TGTGCCAGCAGTCAACAGGGGAAGAATACTGAAGCTTTCTTT
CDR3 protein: CASSQQGKNTEAFF

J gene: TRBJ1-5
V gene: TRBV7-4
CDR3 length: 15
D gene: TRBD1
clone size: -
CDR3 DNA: TGTGCCAGCAGCTTAGCCCAGGGGGCGAATCAGCCCCAGCATTTT
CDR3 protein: CASSLAQGANQPQHF

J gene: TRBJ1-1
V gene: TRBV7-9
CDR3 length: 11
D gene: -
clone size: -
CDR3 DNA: TGTGCCGTAGGGGGGGCTGAGACGGCTTTCTTT
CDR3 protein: CAVGGAETAFF

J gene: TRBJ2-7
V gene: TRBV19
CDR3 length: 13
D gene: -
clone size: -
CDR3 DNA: TGTGCCAGTAGTATAAAAGAGGGATACGAGCAGTACTTC
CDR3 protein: CASSIKEGYEQYF

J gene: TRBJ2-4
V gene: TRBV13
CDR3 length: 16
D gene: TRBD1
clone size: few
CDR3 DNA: TGTGCCAGCAGCTACAGAACAGGGGGGACCAAAAACATTCAGTACTTC
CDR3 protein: CASSYRTGGTKNIQYF

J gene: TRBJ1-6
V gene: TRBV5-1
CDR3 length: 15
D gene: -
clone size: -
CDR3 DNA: TGCGCCAGCAGCTCCAGGGGTTCGGTGAATTCACCCCTCCACTTT
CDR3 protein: CASSSRGSVNSPLHF

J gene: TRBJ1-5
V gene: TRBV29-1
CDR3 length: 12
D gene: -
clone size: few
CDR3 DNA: TGCAGCGTTGGCAGTCAGAATCAGCCCCAGCATTTT
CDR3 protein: CSVGSQNQPQHF

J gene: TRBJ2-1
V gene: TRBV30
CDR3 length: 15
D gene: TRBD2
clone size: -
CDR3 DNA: TGTGCCTGGAGTGTCGGGGGGGGCTCCTACAATGAGCAGTTCTTC
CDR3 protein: CAWSVGGGSYNEQFF

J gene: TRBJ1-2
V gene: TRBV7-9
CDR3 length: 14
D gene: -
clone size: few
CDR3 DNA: TGTGCCAGCAGCTTCGGGACCGAAAACCGGGACTCCACCTTC
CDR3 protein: CASSFGTENRDSTF

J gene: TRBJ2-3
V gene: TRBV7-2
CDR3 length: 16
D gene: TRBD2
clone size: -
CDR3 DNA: TGTGCCAGCAGCCTCCAATCAGCGGGGGGGGCAGATACGCAGTATTTT
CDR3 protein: CASSLQSAGGADTQYF

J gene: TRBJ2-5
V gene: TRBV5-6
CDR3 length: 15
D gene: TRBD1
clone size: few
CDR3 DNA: TGTGCCAGCAGCTCAACAGGGGGCGCGAAAGAGACCCAGTACTTC
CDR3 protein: CASSSTGGAKETQYF

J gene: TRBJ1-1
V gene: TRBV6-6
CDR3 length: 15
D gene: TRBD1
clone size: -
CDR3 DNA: TGTGCCAGCAATTTACGCCGGACAGGGGAAGGTGAAGCTTTCTTT
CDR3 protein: CASNLRRTGEGEAFF

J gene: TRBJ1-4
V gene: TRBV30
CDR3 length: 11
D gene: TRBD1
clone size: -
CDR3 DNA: TGTGCCTCCATGGAACGGGGACAGAGATTTTTT
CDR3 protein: CASMERGQRFF

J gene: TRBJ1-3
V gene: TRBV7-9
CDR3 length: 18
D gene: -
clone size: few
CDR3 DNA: TGTGCCAGCAGCTTACCCCGCGGAGATGCACGCTCTGGAAACACCATATATTTT
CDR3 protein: CASSLPRGDARSGNTIYF

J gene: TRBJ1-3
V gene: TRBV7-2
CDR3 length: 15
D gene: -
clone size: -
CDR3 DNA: TGTGCCAGCAGCTCACCCGGGACAACCGAAAACACCATATATTTT
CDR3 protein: CASSSPGTTENTIYF

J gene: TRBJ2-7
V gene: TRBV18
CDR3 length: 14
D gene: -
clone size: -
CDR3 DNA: TGTGCCAGCTCACCACCTGGATCGGGGAGGGAGCAGTACTTC
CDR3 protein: CASSPPGSGREQYF

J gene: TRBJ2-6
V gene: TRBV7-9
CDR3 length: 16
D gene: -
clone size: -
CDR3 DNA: TGTGCCAGCAGCTTAGGGTCCGGGACTGGGGCCAACGTCCTGACTTTC
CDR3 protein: CASSLGSGTGANVLTF

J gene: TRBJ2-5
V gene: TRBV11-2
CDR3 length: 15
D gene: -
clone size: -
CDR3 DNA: TGTGCCAGCAGCTTAGGATCGACTAGTGCAGAGACCCAGTACTTC
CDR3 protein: CASSLGSTSAETQYF

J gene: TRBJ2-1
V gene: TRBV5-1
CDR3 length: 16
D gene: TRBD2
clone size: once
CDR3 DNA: TGCGCCAGCAGCGGGGGAGGAGCGGGGGCCGACAATGAGCAGTTCTTC
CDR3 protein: CASSGGGAGADNEQFF

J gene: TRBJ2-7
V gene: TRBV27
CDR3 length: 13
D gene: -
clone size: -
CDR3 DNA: TGTGCCAGCAGTTTTGCGGCCTTATACGAGCAGTACTTC
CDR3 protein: CASSFAALYEQYF

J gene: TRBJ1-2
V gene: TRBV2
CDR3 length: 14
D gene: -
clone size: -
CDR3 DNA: TGTGCCAGCAGTGAAGTTCAGATTAACTATGGCTACACCTTC
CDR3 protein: CASSEVQINYGYTF

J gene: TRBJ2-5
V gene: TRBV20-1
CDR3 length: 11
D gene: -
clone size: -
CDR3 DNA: TGCAGTGCACAGGGTCAAGAGACCCAGTACTTC
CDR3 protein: CSAQGQETQYF

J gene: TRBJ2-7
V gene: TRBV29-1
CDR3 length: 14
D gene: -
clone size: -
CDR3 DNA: TGCAGCGTTGCCTACACTACTCCTCCCTACGAGCAGTACTTC
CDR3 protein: CSVAYTTPPYEQYF

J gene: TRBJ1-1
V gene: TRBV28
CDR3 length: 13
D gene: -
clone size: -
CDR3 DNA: TGTGCCAGCAGTTTGACCCGACAAAGGGAAGCTTTCTTT
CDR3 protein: CASSLTRQREAFF

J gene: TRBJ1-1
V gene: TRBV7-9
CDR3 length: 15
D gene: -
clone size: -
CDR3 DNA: TGTGCCAGCAGCACCTCCACAGGGCCGGGGACTGAAGCTTTCTTT
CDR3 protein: CASSTSTGPGTEAFF

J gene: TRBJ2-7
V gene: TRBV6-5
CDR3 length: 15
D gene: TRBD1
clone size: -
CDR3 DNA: TGTGCCAGCACCCAGAGAGGGGGCGGAAGGTACGAGCAGTACTTC
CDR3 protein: CASTQRGGGRYEQYF

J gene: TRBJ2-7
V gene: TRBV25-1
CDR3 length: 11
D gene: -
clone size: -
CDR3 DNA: TGTGCCAGCAGGGGACTCTACGAGCAGTACTTC
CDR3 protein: CASRGLYEQYF

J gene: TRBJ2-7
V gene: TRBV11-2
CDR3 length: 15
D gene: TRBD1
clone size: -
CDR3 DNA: TGTGCCAGCAGCGTACACAGGGGAGCGACCTACGAGCAGTACTTC
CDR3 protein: CASSVHRGATYEQYF

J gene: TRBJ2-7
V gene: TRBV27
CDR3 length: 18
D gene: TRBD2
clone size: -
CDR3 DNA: TGTGCCAGCAGTTTATCAGGTCACCGGCGGGGGAGATCCTACGAGCAGTACTTC
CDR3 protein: CASSLSGHRRGRSYEQYF

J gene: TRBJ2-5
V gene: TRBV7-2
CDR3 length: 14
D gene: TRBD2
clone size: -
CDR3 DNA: TGTGCCAGCAGCGCTCGGGAGGGGAGGGAGACCCAGTACTTC
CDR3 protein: CASSAREGRETQYF